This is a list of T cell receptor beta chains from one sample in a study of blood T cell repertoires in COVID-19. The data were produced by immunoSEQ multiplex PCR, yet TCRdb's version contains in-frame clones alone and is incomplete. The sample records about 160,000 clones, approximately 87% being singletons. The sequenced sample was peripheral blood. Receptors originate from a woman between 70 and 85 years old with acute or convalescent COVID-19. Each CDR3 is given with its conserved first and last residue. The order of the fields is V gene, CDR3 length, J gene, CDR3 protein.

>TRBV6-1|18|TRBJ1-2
CASSEPMGYRDRRYGYTF
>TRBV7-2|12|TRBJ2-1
CASSLERGLQFF
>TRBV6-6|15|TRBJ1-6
CASSPRGLNNSPLHF
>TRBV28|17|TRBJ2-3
CASSLYPFDRDTDTQYF
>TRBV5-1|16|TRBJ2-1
CASSLGGTGGYNEQFF
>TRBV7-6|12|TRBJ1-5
CASSNRGQPQHF
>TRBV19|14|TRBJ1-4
CASSTRGPNEKLFF
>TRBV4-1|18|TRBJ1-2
CASSLRTPGTGGNYGYTF
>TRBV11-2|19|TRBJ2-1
CASSLFYAGLAGSYNEQFF
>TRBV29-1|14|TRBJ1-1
CSVRQRGPNTEAFF
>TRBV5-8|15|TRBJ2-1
CASSRGRIAHNEQFF
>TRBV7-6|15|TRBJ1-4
CASSLMQGDGEKLFF
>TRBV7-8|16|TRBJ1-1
CASSPDRGRWSAEAFF
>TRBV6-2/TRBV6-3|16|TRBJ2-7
CASSSLATGWPYEQYF
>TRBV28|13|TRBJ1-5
CASQGYSNQPQHF
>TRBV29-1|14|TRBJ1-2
CSVEDFQHRVGYTF
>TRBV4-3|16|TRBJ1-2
CASSPVQGANFYGYTF
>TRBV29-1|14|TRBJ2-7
CSVESDRGPYEQYF
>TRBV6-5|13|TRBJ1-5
CASSSTLYQPQHF
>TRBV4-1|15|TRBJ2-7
CASSQPGQGVYEQYF
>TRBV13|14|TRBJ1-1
CASSGRGRNTEAFF
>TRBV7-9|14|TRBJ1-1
CASSSHSINTEAFF
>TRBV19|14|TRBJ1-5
CASSIIPSNQPQHF
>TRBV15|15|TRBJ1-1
CATSRDGQGRAEAFF
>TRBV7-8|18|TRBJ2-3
CASSLGSLLAGFTDTQYF
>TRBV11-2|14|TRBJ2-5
CASSLGYGGETQYF
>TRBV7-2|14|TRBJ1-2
CASSLTGGFDGYTF
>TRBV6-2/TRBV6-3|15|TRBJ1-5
CASSYGYRDNQPQHF
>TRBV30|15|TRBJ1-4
CAWRLAGGWSEKLFF
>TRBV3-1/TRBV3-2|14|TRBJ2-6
CASRTGSGANVLTF
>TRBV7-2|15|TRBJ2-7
CASSRGLAETYEQYF
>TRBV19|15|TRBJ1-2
CASSIYDSLGYGYTF
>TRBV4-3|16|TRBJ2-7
CASSPEYWTGAYEQYF
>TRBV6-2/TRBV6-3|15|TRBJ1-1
CASSYGGFGNTEAFF
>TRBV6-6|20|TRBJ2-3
CASSRPGLAGGSPSTDTQYF
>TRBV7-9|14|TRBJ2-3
CASSLYSLTDTQYF
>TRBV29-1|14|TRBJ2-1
CSVDTGLAGNEQFF
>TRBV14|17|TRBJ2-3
CASSQYVIRGSTDTQYF
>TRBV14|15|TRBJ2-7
CASSQDIGGLYEQYF
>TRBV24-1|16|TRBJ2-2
CATSVGGGVNTGELFF
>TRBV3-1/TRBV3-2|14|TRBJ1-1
CASSSAAANTEAFF
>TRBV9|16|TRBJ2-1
CASSVARGGVYNEQFF
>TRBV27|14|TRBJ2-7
CASGSQGSSYEQYF
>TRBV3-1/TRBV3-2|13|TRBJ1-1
CASSQARNTEAFF
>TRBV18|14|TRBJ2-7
CASSPRDFSYEQYF
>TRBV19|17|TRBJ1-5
CASSIVAGRESNQPQHF
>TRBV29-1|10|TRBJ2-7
CSVVENEQYF
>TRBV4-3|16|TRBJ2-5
CASSQGSSGGRKTQYF
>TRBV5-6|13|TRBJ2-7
CASSQAGGGEQYF
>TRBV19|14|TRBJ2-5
CASSKRTGEETQYF
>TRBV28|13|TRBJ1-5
CAGNTYSNQPQHF
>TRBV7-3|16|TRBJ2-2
CASSLLPGLGTGELFF
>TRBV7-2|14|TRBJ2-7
CASSSGVTSYEQYF
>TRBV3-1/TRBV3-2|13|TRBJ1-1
CASSPPWGERAFF
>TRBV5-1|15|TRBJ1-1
CASSSALGGATEAFF